The 13 T cell receptor beta chains listed next were all sequenced from one sample in a study of a mutant IDH1 vaccine in newly diagnosed glioma. Time point defined: week 11, during vaccination. The vaccine gave 300 ug of a 20-mer mutant IDH1 peptide subcutaneously per dose. Sequencing was performed with immunoSEQ multiplex PCR; in TCRdb, only in-frame clones are kept and a portion is missing. This table has tens of thousands of clones, about 80% appearing once. Antigens for these TCRs are unknown. The material sequenced was PBMCs, taken from a glioma patient whose treatment included an IDH1 peptide vaccine. Source of these receptors: a man between 50 and 59 years old with glioma.

The rearrangement links TRBV2 to TRBJ1-1; D ambiguous. The length of the CDR3 is 11 residues. The V and J ends lost 3 bases and 5 bases respectively, with 4 bases between them. CDR1 and CDR2 (germline): SNHLY, FYNNEI. The CDR3 loop reads CASSEGTEAFF. The CDR3 bases are TGTGCCAGCAGTGAGGGGACTGAAGCTTTCTTT.

This sequence joins TRBV5-1 and TRBJ2-5; possibly TRBD1 for D (6 bases). Trimming pared 0 bases from V and 3 bases from J, leaving 9 bases between. Per germline, CDR1 SGHRS and CDR2 YFSETQ. CDR3 size: 14 residues. This CDR3 is CASSLDRVEETQYF. The CDR3 nucleotides read TGCGCCAGCAGCTTGGACAGGGTTGAAGAGACCCAGTACTTC.

The chain is built from TRBV6-1 and TRBJ2-7; D call uncertain. Germline CDR1 is MNHNS and CDR2 is SASEGT. V was cut by 5 bases and J by 3 bases, with 11 bases left in between. This CDR3 contains 13 residues. The CDR3 region is CASSQVVIYEQYF. The CDR3 DNA is TGTGCCAGCAGTCAGGTGGTAATCTACGAGCAGTACTTC.

V is TRBV9 and J is TRBJ2-1, with TRBD2 as a possible D gene (6 bases). Per the germline V gene, CDR1 is SGDLS and CDR2 is YYNGEE. Trimming cost V 0 bases and J 3 bases, with 10 bases left between them. CDR3 length: 15 amino acids. In DNA form, the CDR3 reads TGTGCCAGCAGCGTAGGTGGAGGGAACTACAATGAGCAGTTCTTC. It encodes CASSVGGGNYNEQFF.

This sequence joins TRBV9 and TRBJ2-7, with D possibly being TRBD2 (5 bases). This CDR3 is 14 amino acids long. Deletions cut 0 bases from V and 2 bases from J, with 9 bases between. Germline V gene lookup returns CDR1 SGDLS and CDR2 YYNGEE. CDR3 region: CASSVGETTYEQYF. The CDR3 region has the DNA TGTGCCAGCAGCGTAGGGGAGACAACCTACGAGCAGTACTTC.

This clone was recorded a few times. The gene calls are TRBV6-1 and TRBJ1-1; D ambiguous. Per the germline V gene, CDR1 is MNHNS and CDR2 is SASEGT. The CDR3 covers 11 residues. With 8 bases removed from V and 0 bases from J, the gap between germline ends came to 4 bases. CDR3 coding DNA: TGTGCCAGCGGTCTGAACACTGAAGCTTTCTTT. This encodes CASGLNTEAFF.

The V call is TRBV5-1, the J call TRBJ2-1, with 12 bases aligning to TRBD2. The trim removed 2 bases at V and 8 bases at J, leaving 11 bases unmatched. CDR3 length equals 17 residues. Germline V gene lookup returns CDR1 SGHRS and CDR2 YFSETQ. This chain's CDR3 is CASSLVGPTSGSHEQFF. The DNA for the CDR3 is TGCGCCAGCAGCTTAGTAGGCCCGACTAGCGGGAGCCATGAGCAGTTCTTC.

The V call is TRBV5-1, the J call TRBJ2-3; D is possibly TRBD1 or TRBD2 (7 bases each). CDR3 length: 15 amino acids. Trimming stripped 2 bases from V and 5 bases from J, with 15 bases between. The V gene's germline CDR1 is SGHRS and CDR2 YFSETQ. DNA of the CDR3: TGCGCCAGCAGCTTTCAGGGGGAGGGCCGAGATACGCAGTATTTT. Encoded protein: CASSFQGEGRDTQYF. Full variable domain (outside the CDR3, taken from reference TRBV5-1 and TRBJ2-3): KAGVTQTPRYLIKTRGQQVTLSCSPISGHRSVSWYQQTPGQGLQFLFEYFSETQRNKGNFPGRFSGRQFSNSRSEMNVSTLELGDSALYLCASSFQGEGRDTQYFGPGTRLTVL.

CDR3 sequence (DNA): TGTGCCAGCAGCTTGGCAGGGGGCGATGGGTCCTACAATGAGCAGTTCTTC. Translation gives CASSLAGGDGSYNEQFF. V usage is TRBV7-6 and J usage is TRBJ2-1; 8 bases are shared with TRBD1. Per the germline V gene, CDR1 is SGHVS and CDR2 is FNYEAQ. The junction had 8 bases not matched to a gene; V was cut back by 3 bases and J by 1 base. This CDR3 is 17 amino acids long.

This chain connects TRBV25-1 to TRBJ1-1; D remains unclear. The CDR3 spans 15 residues. Trimming shortened V by 3 bases and J by 1 base, and 12 bases separated the two germline ends. Germline V CDR1 and CDR2: MGHDK, SYGVNS. The chain's CDR3 is CASSDYADGNTEAFF. The CDR3 nucleotides read TGTGCCAGCAGTGATTATGCGGATGGGAACACTGAAGCTTTCTTT.

DNA for the CDR3: TGCAGCGTTGAATTAAACAGGGATGATACGCAGTATTTT. Translated: CSVELNRDDTQYF. This chain uses TRBV29-1 with TRBJ2-3; TRBD1 might be the D (6 bases). The CDR3 spans 13 residues. Per the germline V gene, CDR1 is SQVTM and CDR2 is ANQGSEA. V was pared by 2 bases and J by 6 bases, with 12 bases between.

The J gene is TRBJ1-2, the V gene TRBV1; TRBD1, the D gene given by the table, was not confirmed from the DNA. TRBV1 is termed a pseudogene. CDR3 length: 16 amino acids. The CDR3 spells CTSSQSWTGEDYGYTF. The DNA for the CDR3 is TGCACCAGCAGCCAATCCTGGACAGGGGAGGACTATGGCTACACCTTC.

J is TRBJ1-1 and V is TRBV5-1; 7 bases match TRBD1. The V gene end was trimmed by 4 bases and the J gene end by 1 base; junction bases not matched to a gene: 7. Germline V lookup: CDR1 SGHRS, CDR2 YFSETQ. CDR3 length: 15 amino acids. The CDR3 loop reads CASSHQTGQNTEAFF. The CDR3 DNA follows: TGCGCCAGCAGCCACCAGACAGGGCAGAACACTGAAGCTTTCTTT.